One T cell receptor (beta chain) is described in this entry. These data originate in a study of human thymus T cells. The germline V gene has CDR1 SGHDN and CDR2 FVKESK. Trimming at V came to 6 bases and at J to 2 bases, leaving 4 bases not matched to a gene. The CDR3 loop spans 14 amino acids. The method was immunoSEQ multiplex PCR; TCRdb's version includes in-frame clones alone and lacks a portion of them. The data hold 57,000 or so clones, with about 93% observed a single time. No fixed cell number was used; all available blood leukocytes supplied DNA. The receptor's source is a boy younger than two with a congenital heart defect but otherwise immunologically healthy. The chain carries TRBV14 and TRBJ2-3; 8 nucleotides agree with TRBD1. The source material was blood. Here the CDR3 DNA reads TGTGCCAGCAGAAGGGACAGGAACACAGATACGCAGTATTTT. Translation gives CASRRDRNTDTQYF.